Here is one T cell receptor (beta chain) with its context. Its specificity is unknown. The sample originates from a study of cytomegalovirus exposure and HLA in healthy donors. Study-wide context: Researchers previously reported finding 90 million to 120 million unique TCR beta sequences from 170 million or so T cells. The study, taken as a whole, reports: Donor immune exposure was known only as CMV serostatus. Despite most TCR sequences being rare, some public TCRs occurred in many donors. Clonal expansion was found to be greater in HLA-associated TCR beta chains than in equally common others in a later analysis.

PCR primers comprised 60 Vbeta and 13 Jbeta primers. Some clones are missing from TCRdb's copy, which holds only in-frame ones; the method was immunoSEQ multiplex PCR. The sample has about 180,000 clones, around three quarters seen once. V lost 6 bases to trimming and J lost 3 bases; unmatched junction nucleotides: 8. Germline assignment: CDR1 SNHLY and CDR2 FYNNEI. The CDR3 spans 14 residues. This clonotype was obtained from a woman in her 30s in good health and CMV-seronegative. The specimen sequenced was PBMCs. The V gene is TRBV2, the J gene TRBJ2-7, with 7 bases matching TRBD1. CDR3 nucleotides: TGTGCCAGCAGGGACACCGGGACAGTCTACGAGCAGTACTTC. This codes for CASRDTGTVYEQYF.